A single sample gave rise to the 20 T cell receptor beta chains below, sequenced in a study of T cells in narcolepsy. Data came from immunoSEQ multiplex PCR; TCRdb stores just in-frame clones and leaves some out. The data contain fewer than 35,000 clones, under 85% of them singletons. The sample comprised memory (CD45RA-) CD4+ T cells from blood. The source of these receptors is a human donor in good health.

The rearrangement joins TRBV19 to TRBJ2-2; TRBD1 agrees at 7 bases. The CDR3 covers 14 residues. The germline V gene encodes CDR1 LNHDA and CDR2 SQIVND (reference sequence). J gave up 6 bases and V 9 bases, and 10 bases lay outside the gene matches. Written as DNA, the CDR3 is TGTGCCAGCCTCGGACAGGTTGTCCCCGGGGAGCTGTTTTTT. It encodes CASLGQVVPGELFF.

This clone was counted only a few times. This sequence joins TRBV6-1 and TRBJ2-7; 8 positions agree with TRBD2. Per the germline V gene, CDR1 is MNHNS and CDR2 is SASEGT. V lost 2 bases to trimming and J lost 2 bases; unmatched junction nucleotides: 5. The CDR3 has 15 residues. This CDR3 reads CASSERAGGAYEQYF. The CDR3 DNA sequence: TGTGCCAGCAGTGAACGGGCGGGGGGAGCCTACGAGCAGTACTTC.

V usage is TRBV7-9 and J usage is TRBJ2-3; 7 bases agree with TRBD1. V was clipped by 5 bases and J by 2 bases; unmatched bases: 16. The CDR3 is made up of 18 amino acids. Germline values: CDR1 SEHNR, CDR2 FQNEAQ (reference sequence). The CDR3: CASSQALGQIGSTDTQYF. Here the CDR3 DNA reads TGTGCCAGCAGCCAGGCCTTGGGACAGATTGGGTCCACAGATACGCAGTATTTT.

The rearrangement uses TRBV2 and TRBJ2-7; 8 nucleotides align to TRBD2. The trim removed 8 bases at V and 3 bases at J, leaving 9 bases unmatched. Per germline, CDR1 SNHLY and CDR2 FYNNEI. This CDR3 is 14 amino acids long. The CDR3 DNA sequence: TGTGCCAGCCAGGCCGGGGGGGGCATCTACGAGCAGTACTTC. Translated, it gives CASQAGGGIYEQYF.

CDR3 bases: TGTGCCAGCAGCTCCGGGGGGGGTTCGAAAGTCCCCCAGCATTTT. Encoded protein: CASSSGGGSKVPQHF. This rearrangement joins TRBV7-8 to TRBJ1-5; TRBD1 is a possible D gene (5 bases). The CDR3 loop spans 15 amino acids. Per the germline V gene, CDR1 is SGHVS and CDR2 is FQNEAQ. The V end was cut by 4 bases, the J end by 10 bases, with 20 bases between.

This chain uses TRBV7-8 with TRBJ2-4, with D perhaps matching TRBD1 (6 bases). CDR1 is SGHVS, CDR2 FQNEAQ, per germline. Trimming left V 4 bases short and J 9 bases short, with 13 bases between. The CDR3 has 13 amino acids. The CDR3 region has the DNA TGTGCCAGCAGCTCTTCAGGGGTTGGCATTCAGTACTTC. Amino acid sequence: CASSSSGVGIQYF.

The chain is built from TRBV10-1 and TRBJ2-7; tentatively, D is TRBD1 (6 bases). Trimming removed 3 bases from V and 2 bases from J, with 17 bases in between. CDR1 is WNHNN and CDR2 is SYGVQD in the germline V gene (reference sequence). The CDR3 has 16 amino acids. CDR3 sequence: CASSDSPRTATYEQYF. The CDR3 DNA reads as TGCGCCAGCAGTGATTCCCCTAGGACAGCTACCTACGAGCAGTACTTC.

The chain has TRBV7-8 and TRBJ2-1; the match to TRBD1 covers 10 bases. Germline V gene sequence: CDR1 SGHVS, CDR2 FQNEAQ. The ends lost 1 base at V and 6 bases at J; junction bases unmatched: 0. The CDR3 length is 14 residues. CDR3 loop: CASSLGTGGNEQFF. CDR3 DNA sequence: TGTGCCAGCAGCTTAGGGACAGGGGGCAATGAGCAGTTCTTC.

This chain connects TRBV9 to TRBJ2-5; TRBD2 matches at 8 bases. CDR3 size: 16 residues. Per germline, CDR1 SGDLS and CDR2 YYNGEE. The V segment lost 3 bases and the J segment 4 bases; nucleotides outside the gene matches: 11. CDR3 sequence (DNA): TGTGCCAGCAGCGCCACAGAGCGGGGGAGGGGAGAGACCCAGTACTTC. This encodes CASSATERGRGETQYF. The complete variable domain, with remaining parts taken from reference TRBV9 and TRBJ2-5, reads DSGVTQTPKHLITATGQRVTLRCSPRSGDLSVYWYQQSLDQGLQFLIQYYNGEERAKGNILERFSAQQFPDLHSELNLSSLELGDSALYFCASSATERGRGETQYFGPGTRLLVL.

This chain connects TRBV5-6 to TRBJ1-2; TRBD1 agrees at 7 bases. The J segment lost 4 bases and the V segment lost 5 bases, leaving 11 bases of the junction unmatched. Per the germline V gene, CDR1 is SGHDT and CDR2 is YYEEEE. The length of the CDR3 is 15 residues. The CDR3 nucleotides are TGTGCCAGCAGTTCCGGACAGGCAAGAGGCTATGGCTACACCTTC. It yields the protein CASSSGQARGYGYTF.

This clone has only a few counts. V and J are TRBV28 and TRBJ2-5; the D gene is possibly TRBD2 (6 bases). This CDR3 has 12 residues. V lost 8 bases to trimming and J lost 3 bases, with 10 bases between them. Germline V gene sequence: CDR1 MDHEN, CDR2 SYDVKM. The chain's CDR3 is CASAAGKETQYF. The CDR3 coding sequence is TGTGCCAGCGCCGCGGGGAAAGAGACCCAGTACTTC.

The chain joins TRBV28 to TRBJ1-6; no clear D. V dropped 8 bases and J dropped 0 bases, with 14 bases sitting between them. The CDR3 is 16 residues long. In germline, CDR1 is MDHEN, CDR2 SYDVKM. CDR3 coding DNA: TGTGCCAGCGTACCAAAAGGGAGCTCCTATAATTCACCCCTCCACTTT. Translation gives CASVPKGSSYNSPLHF.

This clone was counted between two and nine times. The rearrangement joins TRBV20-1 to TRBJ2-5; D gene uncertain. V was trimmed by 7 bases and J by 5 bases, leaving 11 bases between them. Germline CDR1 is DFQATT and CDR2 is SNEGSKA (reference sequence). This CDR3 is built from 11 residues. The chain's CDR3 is CSVGTRETQYF. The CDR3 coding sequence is TGCAGTGTTGGTACGAGGGAGACCCAGTACTTC.

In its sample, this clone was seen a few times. The CDR3 sequence: CASSFLTGAADEQYF. The DNA for the CDR3 is TGTGCCAGCAGTTTCCTTACGGGGGCGGCTGACGAGCAGTACTTC. The chain uses TRBV28 and TRBJ2-7; TRBD1 or TRBD2 may be the D gene (6 bases each). This CDR3 contains 15 residues. Per the germline V gene, CDR1 is MDHEN and CDR2 is SYDVKM. V was pared by 3 bases and J by 5 bases, with 17 bases between.

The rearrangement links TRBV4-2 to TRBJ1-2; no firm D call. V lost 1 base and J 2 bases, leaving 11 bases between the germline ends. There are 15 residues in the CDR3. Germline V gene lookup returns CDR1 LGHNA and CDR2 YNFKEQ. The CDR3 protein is CASSQVSSINYGYTF. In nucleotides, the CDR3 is TGTGCCAGCAGCCAAGTGAGCAGTATCAACTATGGCTACACCTTC.

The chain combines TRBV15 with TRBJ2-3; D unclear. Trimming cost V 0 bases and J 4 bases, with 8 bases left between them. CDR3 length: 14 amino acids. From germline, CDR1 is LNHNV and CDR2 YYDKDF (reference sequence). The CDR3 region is CATSRDLASDTQYF. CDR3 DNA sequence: TGTGCCACCAGCAGAGATTTGGCTTCAGATACGCAGTATTTT.

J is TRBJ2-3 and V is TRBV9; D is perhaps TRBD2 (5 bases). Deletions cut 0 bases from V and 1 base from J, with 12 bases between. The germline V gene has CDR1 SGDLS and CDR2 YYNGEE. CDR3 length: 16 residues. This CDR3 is CASSVGSWTRTDTQYF. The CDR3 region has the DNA TGTGCCAGCAGCGTAGGTTCCTGGACTCGCACAGATACGCAGTATTTT.

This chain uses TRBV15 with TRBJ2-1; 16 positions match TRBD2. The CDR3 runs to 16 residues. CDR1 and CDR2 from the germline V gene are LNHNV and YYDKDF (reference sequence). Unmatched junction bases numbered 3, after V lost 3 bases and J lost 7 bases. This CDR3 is CATSRGLAGGRNEQFF. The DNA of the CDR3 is TGTGCCACCAGCAGGGGACTAGCGGGGGGGCGTAATGAGCAGTTCTTC.

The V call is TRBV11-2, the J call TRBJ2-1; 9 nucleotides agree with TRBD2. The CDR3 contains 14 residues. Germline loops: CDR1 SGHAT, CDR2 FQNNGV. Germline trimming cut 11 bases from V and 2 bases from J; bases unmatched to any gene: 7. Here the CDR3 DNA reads TGTGCCTCTAGCCGCGGGGGGGCCTACAATGAGCAGTTCTTC. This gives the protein CASSRGGAYNEQFF.

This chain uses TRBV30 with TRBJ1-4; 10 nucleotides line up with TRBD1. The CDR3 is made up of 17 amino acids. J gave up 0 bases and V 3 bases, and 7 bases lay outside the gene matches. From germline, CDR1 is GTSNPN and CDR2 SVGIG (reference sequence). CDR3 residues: CAWSVTGGFATNEKLFF. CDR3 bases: TGTGCCTGGAGCGTGACAGGGGGCTTCGCAACTAATGAAAAACTGTTTTTT.